These 9 T cell receptor beta chains originate from one sample sequenced in a study of TIL therapy for anti-PD-1-resistant metastatic lung cancer. As to time point: pre-treatment sample, taken before nivolumab and TIL therapy. The tumor samples were excised metastases, mostly pleural nodules or supraclavicular lymph nodes. Sequencing used immunoSEQ v3. The table came from immunoSEQ multiplex PCR; TCRdb's copy has only in-frame clones and leaves some out. The sample has over 20,000 clones, roughly two thirds seen once; the top ten hold about 6.9%. The sample consisted of tumor tissue, taken at baseline. These receptors were collected from a person aged 25-79 years with non-small cell lung cancer.

J is TRBJ2-3 and V is TRBV9; D tentatively reads TRBD1 or TRBD2 (5 bases each). CDR1 is SGDLS and CDR2 is YYNGEE in the germline V gene. This CDR3 is built from 14 residues. V was trimmed by 4 bases and J by 9 bases, leaving 18 bases between them. DNA for the CDR3: TGTGCCAGCAGCCCTCGGACTGGCAGGGCGACGCAGTATTTT. Translation: CASSPRTGRATQYF.

The chain recombines TRBV6-1 with TRBJ2-6; TRBD2 might be the D (7 bases). Germline V gives CDR1 MNHNS, CDR2 SASEGT. This CDR3 has 15 residues. Trimming left V 1 base short and J 6 bases short, with 10 bases between. For the CDR3, the DNA is TGTGCCAGCAGTGAAGGAGGGGGGGCGGCCAACGTCCTGACTTTC. Its translation is CASSEGGGAANVLTF.

This chain connects TRBV6-5 to TRBJ1-5; 8 positions match TRBD1. The CDR3 spans 14 residues. With 5 bases clipped from V and 4 bases from J, the junction kept 4 bases outside the gene matches. Germline CDR1 and CDR2: MNHEY and SVGAGI. The CDR3 DNA follows: TGTGCCAGCAGTGGAACAGGGGGAAATCAGCCCCAGCATTTT. Its protein is CASSGTGGNQPQHF.

The chain carries TRBV29-1 and TRBJ1-2; TRBD1 agrees at 8 bases. Germline V gene data show CDR1 as SQVTM and CDR2 as ANQGSEA. This CDR3 has 13 residues. V shed 2 bases and J 8 bases; nucleotides not matched to a gene: 7. The CDR3 bases are TGCAGCGTTGAAACCGGACAGGGTTTCGGCTACACCTTC. As protein: CSVETGQGFGYTF.

There are a few counts of this clone. The chain uses TRBV14 and TRBJ2-2; D remains unclear. CDR1 and CDR2 (germline): SGHDN, FVKESK. CDR3 length equals 14 residues. Trimming pared 4 bases from V and 6 bases from J, leaving 12 bases between. The CDR3 DNA reads as TGTGCCAGCAGCCTAAAGGTGGGCTCCGGGGAGCTGTTTTTT. This gives the protein CASSLKVGSGELFF.

The chain carries TRBV5-6 and TRBJ2-6; 7 bases line up with TRBD2. Germline-derived CDR1 and CDR2 are SGHDT and YYEEEE. This CDR3 has 18 residues. The trim removed 0 bases at V and 4 bases at J, leaving 10 bases unmatched. CDR3 in amino acids: CASSLGGGDGSGANVLTF. CDR3 bases: TGTGCCAGCAGCTTGGGGGGAGGGGACGGGTCCGGGGCCAACGTCCTGACTTTC. Looking up the rest from reference TRBV5-6 and TRBJ2-6 gives the full variable domain: DAGVTQSPTHLIKTRGQQVTLRCSPKSGHDTVSWYQQALGQGPQFIFQYYEEEERQRGNFPDRFSGHQFPNYSSELNVNALLLGDSALYLCASSLGGGDGSGANVLTFGAGSRLTVL.

The chain couples TRBV6-1 to TRBJ2-5; D unclear. The CDR3 spans 12 residues. Trimming removed 9 bases at V and 2 bases at J, with 10 bases between. CDR1 is MNHNS, CDR2 SASEGT, per germline. CDR3 in DNA: TGTGCCAGTGATGGGCCTCAAGAGACCCAGTACTTC. It yields the protein CASDGPQETQYF.

A single count supports this clone. The gene calls are TRBV5-6 and TRBJ2-7, with 7 bases that match TRBD2. The CDR3 is made up of 16 amino acids. Trimming at V came to 0 bases and at J to 7 bases, leaving 13 bases not matched to a gene. Germline-derived CDR1 and CDR2 are SGHDT and YYEEEE. CDR3 in amino acids: CASSLEVAGEAGEQYF. As DNA, the CDR3 is TGTGCCAGCAGCTTGGAGGTAGCGGGTGAAGCCGGAGAGCAGTACTTC.

The chain's CDR3 is CASSSEGDGYGYTF. The CDR3 bases are TGTGCCAGCAGTTCCGAGGGGGATGGCTATGGCTACACCTTC. The chain recombines TRBV28 with TRBJ1-2, with D maybe TRBD1 (6 bases). Trimming pared 4 bases from V and 4 bases from J, leaving 13 bases between. This CDR3 spans 14 amino acids. From germline, CDR1 is MDHEN and CDR2 SYDVKM.